This T cell receptor (beta chain) was captured by sequencing in a study of PD-1 blockade in classical Hodgkin lymphoma. Germline V gene data show CDR1 as MNHEY and CDR2 as SMNVEV (reference sequence). The CDR3 is 15 residues long. The trim removed 0 bases at V and 2 bases at J, leaving 1 base unmatched. Produced via immunoSEQ multiplex PCR; TCRdb's table is partial and in-frame only. The data contain around 10,000 clones, about 91% of them singletons. Time point given: newly diagnosed, previously untreated cHL patient sample. From thawed PBMCs, CD8+ T cells were isolated by magnetic negative selection.

Sequenced sample: CD8+ T cells from blood. The clonotype comes from a human donor with classical Hodgkin lymphoma. The J gene is TRBJ1-3, the V gene TRBV27; 7 positions match TRBD1. The CDR3 nucleotides are TGTGCCAGCAGTTTATCAGGGGGCCCTGGAAACACCATATATTTT. This codes for CASSLSGGPGNTIYF.